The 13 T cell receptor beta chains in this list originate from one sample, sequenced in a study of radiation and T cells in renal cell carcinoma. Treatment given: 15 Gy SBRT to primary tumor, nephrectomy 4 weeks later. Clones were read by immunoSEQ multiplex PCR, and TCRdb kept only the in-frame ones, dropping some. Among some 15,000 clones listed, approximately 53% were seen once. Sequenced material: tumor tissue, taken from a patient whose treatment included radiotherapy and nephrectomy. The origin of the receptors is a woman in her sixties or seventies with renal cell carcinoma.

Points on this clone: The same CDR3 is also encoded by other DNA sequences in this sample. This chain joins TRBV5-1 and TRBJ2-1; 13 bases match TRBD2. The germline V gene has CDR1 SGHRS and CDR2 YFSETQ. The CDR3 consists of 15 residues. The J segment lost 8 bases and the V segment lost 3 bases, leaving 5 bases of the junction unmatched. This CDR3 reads CASSWTSGSRDEQFF. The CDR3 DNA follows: TGCGCCAGCAGCTGGACTAGCGGGAGTCGGGATGAGCAGTTCTTC. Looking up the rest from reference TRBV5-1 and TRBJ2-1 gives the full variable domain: KAGVTQTPRYLIKTRGQQVTLSCSPISGHRSVSWYQQTPGQGLQFLFEYFSETQRNKGNFPGRFSGRQFSNSRSEMNVSTLELGDSALYLCASSWTSGSRDEQFFGPGTRLTVL.

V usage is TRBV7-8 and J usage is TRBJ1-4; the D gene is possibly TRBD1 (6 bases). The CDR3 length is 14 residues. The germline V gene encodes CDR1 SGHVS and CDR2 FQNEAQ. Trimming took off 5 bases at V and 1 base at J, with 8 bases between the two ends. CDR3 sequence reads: CASSPGVTNEKLFF. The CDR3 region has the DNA TGTGCCAGCAGCCCAGGGGTAACTAATGAAAAACTGTTTTTT.

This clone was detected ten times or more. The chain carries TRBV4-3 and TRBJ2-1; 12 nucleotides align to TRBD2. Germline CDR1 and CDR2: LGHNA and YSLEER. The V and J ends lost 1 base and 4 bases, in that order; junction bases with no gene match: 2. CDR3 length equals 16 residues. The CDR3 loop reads CASSQGTSGEYNEQFF. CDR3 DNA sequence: TGCGCCAGCAGCCAAGGGACTAGCGGGGAATACAATGAGCAGTTCTTC.

The CDR3, as DNA: TGTGCCAGCAGTCCAGGGGGCGCGCACACCGGGGAGCTGTTTTTT. It specifies CASSPGGAHTGELFF. The rearrangement joins TRBV28 to TRBJ2-2, with TRBD1 matching over 8 bases. CDR3 length equals 15 residues. The trim removed 5 bases at V and 3 bases at J, leaving 5 bases unmatched. In germline, CDR1 is MDHEN, CDR2 SYDVKM.

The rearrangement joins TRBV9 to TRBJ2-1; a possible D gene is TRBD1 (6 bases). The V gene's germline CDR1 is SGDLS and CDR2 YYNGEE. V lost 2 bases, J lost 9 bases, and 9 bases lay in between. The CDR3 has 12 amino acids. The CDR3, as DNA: TGTGCCAGCAGCGTTACAGGGACTGAGCAGTTCTTC. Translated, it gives CASSVTGTEQFF.

This CDR3 is CASSPLTLSTDTQYF. In nucleotides, the CDR3 is TGCGCCAGCAGCCCCCTAACACTTAGCACAGATACGCAGTATTTT. The V call is TRBV5-1, the J call TRBJ2-3; no reliable D call. Germline values: CDR1 SGHRS, CDR2 YFSETQ. The CDR3 is 15 amino acids. V lost 4 bases, J lost 0 bases, and 12 bases lay in between.

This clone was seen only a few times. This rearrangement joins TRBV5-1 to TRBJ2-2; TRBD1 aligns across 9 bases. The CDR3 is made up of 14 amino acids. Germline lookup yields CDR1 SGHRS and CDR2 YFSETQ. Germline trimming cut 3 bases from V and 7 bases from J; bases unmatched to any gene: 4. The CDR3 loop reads CASSWTGDNGELFF. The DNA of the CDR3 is TGCGCCAGCAGCTGGACAGGGGATAACGGGGAGCTGTTTTTT.

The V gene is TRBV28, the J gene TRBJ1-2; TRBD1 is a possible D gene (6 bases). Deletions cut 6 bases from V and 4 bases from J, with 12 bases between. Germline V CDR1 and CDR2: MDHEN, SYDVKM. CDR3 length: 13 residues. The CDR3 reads CASSQGMAYGYTF. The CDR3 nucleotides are TGTGCCAGCAGCCAGGGGATGGCCTATGGCTACACCTTC.

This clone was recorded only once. CDR3 region: CASRTGPKTQYF. The DNA for the CDR3 is TGTGCCAGCAGAACAGGGCCGAAGACCCAGTACTTC. This chain links TRBV6-6 with TRBJ2-5, with a weak D call TRBD1 (6 bases). The CDR3 has 12 residues. Trimming took off 6 bases at V and 6 bases at J, with 11 bases between the two ends. The germline V gene has CDR1 MNHNY and CDR2 SVGAGI (reference sequence).

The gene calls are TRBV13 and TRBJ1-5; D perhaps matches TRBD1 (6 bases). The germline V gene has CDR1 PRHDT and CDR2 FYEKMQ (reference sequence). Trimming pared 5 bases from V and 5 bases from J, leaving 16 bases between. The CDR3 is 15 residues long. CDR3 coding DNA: TGTGCCAGCAGCCTACAGGGAGCCCCCGATCAGCCCCAGCATTTT. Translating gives CASSLQGAPDQPQHF.

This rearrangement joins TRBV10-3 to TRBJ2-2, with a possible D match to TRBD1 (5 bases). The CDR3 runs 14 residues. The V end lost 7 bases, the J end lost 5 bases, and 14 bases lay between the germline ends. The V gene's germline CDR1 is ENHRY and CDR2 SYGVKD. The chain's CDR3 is CAINGALGTGELFF. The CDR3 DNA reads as TGTGCCATCAATGGGGCTCTGGGTACCGGGGAGCTGTTTTTT.

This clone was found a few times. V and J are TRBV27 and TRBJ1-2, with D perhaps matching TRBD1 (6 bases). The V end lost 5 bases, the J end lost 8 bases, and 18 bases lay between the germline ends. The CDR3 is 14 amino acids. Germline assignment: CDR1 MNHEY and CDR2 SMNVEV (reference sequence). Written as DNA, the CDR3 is TGTGCCAGCAGTCTACATCCGGGGGCGCAAGGCTACACCTTC. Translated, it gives CASSLHPGAQGYTF.

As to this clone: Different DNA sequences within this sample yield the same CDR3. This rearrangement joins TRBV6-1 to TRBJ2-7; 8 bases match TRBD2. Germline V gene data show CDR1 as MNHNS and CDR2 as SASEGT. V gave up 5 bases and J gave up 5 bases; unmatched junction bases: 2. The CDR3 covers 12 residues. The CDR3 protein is CASSFGGDEQYF. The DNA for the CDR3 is TGTGCCAGCAGTTTCGGGGGGGACGAGCAGTACTTC.